Each of the 27 T cell receptor beta chains below was sequenced from the same sample in a study of cytomegalovirus exposure and HLA in healthy donors. In the PCR, 60 Vbeta and 13 Jbeta primers were used. Sequencing used immunoSEQ multiplex PCR; TCRdb keeps in-frame clones, though not all of them. The sample has about 150,000 clones, approximately 78% seen once. The sequenced material came from PBMCs. Source of these receptors: a man between 40 and 49 years old in good health and CMV-seropositive.

The rearrangement links TRBV5-8 to TRBJ1-1; 10 positions agree with TRBD1. CDR3 length equals 14 residues. J was trimmed by 5 bases and V by 4 bases; bases with no gene match: 5. CDR1 and CDR2 from the germline V gene are SGHTS and YDEGEE. DNA for the CDR3: TGTGCCAGCAGCGTGGGACAGGGGATTACTGAAGCTTTCTTT. This gives the protein CASSVGQGITEAFF.

The V call is TRBV9, the J call TRBJ1-3, with TRBD1 identical over 8 bases. Germline trimming cut 4 bases from V and 10 bases from J; bases unmatched to any gene: 7. CDR1 SGDLS and CDR2 YYNGEE come from the germline V gene. This CDR3 has 13 amino acids. In DNA, the CDR3 is TGTGCCAGCAGCCCATGGACAGGGAGGACCATATATTTT. It specifies CASSPWTGRTIYF. Filled out from reference TRBV9 and TRBJ1-3, the complete variable domain reads DSGVTQTPKHLITATGQRVTLRCSPRSGDLSVYWYQQSLDQGLQFLIQYYNGEERAKGNILERFSAQQFPDLHSELNLSSLELGDSALYFCASSPWTGRTIYFGEGSWLTVV.

This clone is labeled as medium-sized. The chain joins TRBV6-5 to TRBJ1-1; 7 bases are a match to TRBD1. The CDR3 has 15 residues. V shed 0 bases, J shed 10 bases, and the junction held 11 bases outside the gene matches. Per germline, CDR1 MNHEY and CDR2 SVGAGI. CDR3 sequence: CASSYSGTGEFPAFF. The CDR3 DNA is TGTGCCAGCAGTTACTCTGGAACAGGGGAATTTCCAGCTTTCTTT.

CDR3 nucleotides: TGTGCCAGCAGCTTGGAACCGGGACAGGGTTTTAAGGGCTACACCTTC. Translation gives CASSLEPGQGFKGYTF. The rearrangement joins TRBV5-6 to TRBJ1-2; 9 bases align to TRBD1. CDR1 and CDR2 (germline): SGHDT, YYEEEE. The CDR3 consists of 16 residues. V lost 0 bases, J lost 8 bases, and 11 bases stayed unmatched. The variable domain in full, with the rest retrieved from reference TRBV5-6 and TRBJ1-2, is DAGVTQSPTHLIKTRGQQVTLRCSPKSGHDTVSWYQQALGQGPQFIFQYYEEEERQRGNFPDRFSGHQFPNYSSELNVNALLLGDSALYLCASSLEPGQGFKGYTFGSGTRLTVV.

Only one count was recorded for this clone. The CDR3 nucleotides read TGCGCCAGCAGCCAGGATCCCGGGACAGGGAGTGAAAAACTGTTTTTT. Protein sequence: CASSQDPGTGSEKLFF. The genes are TRBV4-1 and TRBJ1-4; 9 nucleotides agree with TRBD1. Germline V lookup: CDR1 MGHRA, CDR2 YSYEKL. The CDR3 loop spans 16 amino acids. V lost 3 bases, J lost 7 bases, and 9 bases stayed unmatched.

This chain uses TRBV15 with TRBJ2-1; D is perhaps TRBD2 (6 bases). Trimming left V 8 bases short and J 3 bases short, with 14 bases between. CDR3 length: 14 residues. The germline V gene encodes CDR1 LNHNV and CDR2 YYDKDF (reference sequence). CDR3: CATGTSLGYNEQFF. The DNA of the CDR3 is TGTGCCACCGGCACTAGCCTAGGCTACAATGAGCAGTTCTTC.

This sequence joins TRBV19 and TRBJ2-7; the D is unclear. This CDR3 is 15 amino acids long. Germline V gene data show CDR1 as LNHDA and CDR2 as SQIVND (reference sequence). With 6 bases removed from V and 0 bases from J, the gap between germline ends came to 15 bases. DNA of the CDR3: TGTGCCAGTAGGATGAGTTTACACAGCTCCTACGAGCAGTACTTC. It specifies CASRMSLHSSYEQYF. The full variable domain, with the rest looked up from reference TRBV19 and TRBJ2-7, is DGGITQSPKYLFRKEGQNVTLSCEQNLNHDAMYWYRQDPGQGLRLIYYSQIVNDFQKGDIAEGYSVSREKKESFPLTVTSAQKNPTAFYLCASRMSLHSSYEQYFGPGTRLTVT.

This clone was observed once. The same CDR3 arises from other DNA sequences in this sample as well. CDR3 loop: CASSSGTAQETQYF. CDR3 DNA sequence: TGCGCCAGCAGCTCAGGGACAGCCCAAGAGACCCAGTACTTC. The V gene is TRBV5-1, the J gene TRBJ2-5; 7 positions agree with TRBD1. The CDR3 is 14 residues long. V dropped 3 bases and J dropped 1; count of bases not matched to a gene: 3. The germline V gene has CDR1 SGHRS and CDR2 YFSETQ.

This clone was counted a few times. The V call is TRBV7-6, the J call TRBJ2-5, with 10 bases lining up with TRBD2. The CDR3 consists of 16 residues. The ends lost 2 bases at V and 5 bases at J; junction bases unmatched: 8. Per the germline V gene, CDR1 is SGHVS and CDR2 is FNYEAQ. This CDR3 reads CASSLQSGRALETQYF. DNA of the CDR3: TGTGCCAGCAGCTTACAGAGCGGGAGGGCCCTTGAGACCCAGTACTTC.

The rearrangement uses TRBV5-1 and TRBJ1-5; TRBD1 might be the D (6 bases). V lost 3 bases to trimming and J lost 6 bases, with 16 bases between them. Germline CDR1 SGHRS, CDR2 YFSETQ. CDR3 length: 15 amino acids. In nucleotides, the CDR3 is TGCGCCAGCAGCTCGACCGGGACAAGTACTCAGCCCCAGCATTTT. Amino acid sequence: CASSSTGTSTQPQHF.

Here the CDR3 DNA reads TGTGCCACCAGCAGAGTCGCCCCGGGACACCGGGTGGGGCAAGAGACCCAGTACTTC. Its translation: CATSRVAPGHRVGQETQYF. The chain combines TRBV15 with TRBJ2-5, with D possibly being TRBD1 (6 bases). The CDR3 has 19 amino acids. V was pared by 1 base and J by 2 bases, with 23 bases between. Germline V gene sequence: CDR1 LNHNV, CDR2 YYDKDF (reference sequence).

The chain carries TRBV2 and TRBJ2-2; no reliable D call. The CDR3 extends over 13 amino acids. V was clipped by 6 bases and J by 4 bases, with 9 bases between them. Germline V CDR1 and CDR2: SNHLY, FYNNEI. The chain's CDR3 is CASRALFTGELFF. The CDR3, as DNA: TGTGCCAGCAGAGCGCTATTCACCGGGGAGCTGTTTTTT.

This clone was counted a single time. V is TRBV13 and J is TRBJ2-7; 9 bases are a match to TRBD1. V was pared by 4 bases and J by 4 bases, with 8 bases of the junction left unmatched. Germline V lookup: CDR1 PRHDT, CDR2 FYEKMQ (reference sequence). CDR3 length: 15 residues. This chain's CDR3 is CASSSLGTGSYEQYF. Here the CDR3 DNA reads TGTGCCAGCAGCTCCCTTGGGACAGGGTCATACGAGCAGTACTTC.

The chain has TRBV6-5 and TRBJ2-5, with D tentatively TRBD2 (6 bases). The germline gives CDR1 MNHEY, CDR2 SVGAGI. Deletions cut 0 bases from V and 1 base from J, with 9 bases between. This CDR3 contains 15 residues. The CDR3 DNA is TGTGCCAGCAGTTACTCCCCTAGCGCCCAAGAGACCCAGTACTTC. This translates into CASSYSPSAQETQYF.

The chain couples TRBV11-3 to TRBJ2-6, with D tentatively TRBD2 (5 bases). The V gene lost 5 bases and the J gene lost 2 bases, with 10 bases spanning the gap. Per germline, CDR1 SGHNT and CDR2 YENEEA. This CDR3 region has 15 residues. The CDR3 loop reads CASSLSGAGANVLTF. The CDR3 DNA reads as TGTGCCAGCAGCCTCTCCGGGGCTGGGGCCAACGTCCTGACTTTC.

This sequence joins TRBV9 and TRBJ1-2; the match to TRBD1 covers 8 bases. The CDR3 covers 18 residues. V dropped 0 bases and J dropped 6; count of bases not matched to a gene: 16. Per the germline V gene, CDR1 is SGDLS and CDR2 is YYNGEE. CDR3 residues: CASSVDPGRSGGLDGYTF. The DNA of the CDR3 is TGTGCCAGCAGCGTAGATCCGGGGAGGTCAGGGGGCTTGGATGGCTACACCTTC.

The V call is TRBV18, the J call TRBJ2-5, with 10 bases that match TRBD1. The V segment lost 5 bases and the J segment 11 bases; nucleotides outside the gene matches: 8. In germline, CDR1 is KGHSH, CDR2 LQKENI. This CDR3 is 13 amino acids long. CDR3 in DNA: TGTGCCAGCTCAATAGGACAGGGGGGTGAGCAGTACTTC. It translates to CASSIGQGGEQYF.

V is TRBV11-2 and J is TRBJ2-2; 9 nucleotides align to TRBD2. After removal of 3 bases from V and 7 bases from J, the junction contained 6 bases not matched to a gene. The CDR3 is 15 residues long. The V gene's germline CDR1 is SGHAT and CDR2 FQNNGV. CDR3 residues: CASSLREGQGGELFF. The DNA of the CDR3 is TGTGCCAGCAGCTTGCGGGAGGGCCAAGGCGGGGAGCTGTTTTTT.

This clone has a single count. Germline is not matched at one junction end, which may reflect a read error. The chain combines TRBV20-1 with TRBJ1-2, with D unclear. The CDR3 contains 10 residues. Germline V gives CDR1 DFQATT, CDR2 SNEGSKA (reference sequence). This CDR3 is CSAKRSSGSF. CDR3 DNA: TGCAGTGCTAAGCGCTCCTCCGGTTCATTC.

This clone was observed once. This sequence joins TRBV4-1 and TRBJ1-2; 7 bases agree with TRBD1. Germline trimming cut 3 bases from V and 1 base from J; bases unmatched to any gene: 8. Germline V gene data show CDR1 as MGHRA and CDR2 as YSYEKL. The CDR3 length is 16 residues. CDR3 loop: CASSHTGTDLNYGYTF. In nucleotides, the CDR3 is TGCGCCAGCAGCCATACCGGGACAGATCTTAACTATGGCTACACCTTC.

V usage is TRBV5-6 and J usage is TRBJ2-1, with 7 bases matching TRBD1. V shed 4 bases and J 13 bases; nucleotides not matched to a gene: 5. CDR3 length: 11 amino acids. CDR1 is SGHDT and CDR2 is YYEEEE in the germline V gene. CDR3 sequence: CASSLGQLQFF. CDR3 nucleotides: TGTGCCAGCAGCCTGGGACAGCTTCAGTTCTTC.

V gene TRBV12-2 combines with J gene TRBJ2-3; whether TRBD1, the table's D call, matches the DNA was not checked. TRBV12-2 counts as a pseudogene. The CDR3 is 15 amino acids. CDR3 sequence reads: CASRSTGKATDTQYF. CDR3 nucleotide sequence: TGTGCAAGTCGCTCGACAGGAAAGGCCACAGATACGCAGTATTTT.

The J gene is TRBJ2-3, the V gene TRBV18; a weak D match, TRBD2 (5 bases). CDR1 is KGHSH, CDR2 LQKENI, per germline. CDR3 size: 13 residues. The V gene lost 4 bases and the J gene lost 5 bases, with 10 bases spanning the gap. CDR3: CASSLKAGDTQYF. The CDR3, as DNA: TGTGCCAGCTCACTGAAGGCGGGAGATACGCAGTATTTT.

This chain uses TRBV9 with TRBJ2-3, with D unclear. This CDR3 has 11 amino acids. The V end lost 4 bases, the J end lost 3 bases, and 3 bases lay between the germline ends. Germline V gives CDR1 SGDLS, CDR2 YYNGEE. CDR3 region: CASSLTDTQYF. For the CDR3, the DNA is TGTGCCAGCAGCCTAACAGATACGCAGTATTTT.

The chain recombines TRBV9 with TRBJ2-5, with 9 bases identical to TRBD1. Germline V CDR1 and CDR2: SGDLS, YYNGEE. The CDR3 sequence is 14 residues long. V lost 3 bases and J lost 4; bases outside the gene matches: 4. CDR3 coding DNA: TGTGCCAGCAGCGGAACAGGGGGCCGAGAGACCCAGTACTTC. Amino acids: CASSGTGGRETQYF.

The V gene is TRBV5-1, the J gene TRBJ1-1, with no clear D. The germline gives CDR1 SGHRS, CDR2 YFSETQ. This CDR3 region has 14 residues. Trimming shortened V by 2 bases and J by 2 bases, and 10 bases separated the two germline ends. CDR3 in DNA: TGCGCCAGCAGCTTTTATGGGCAAAACACTGAAGCTTTCTTT. Translated, it gives CASSFYGQNTEAFF. The full variable domain, completed using reference TRBV5-1 and TRBJ1-1, is KAGVTQTPRYLIKTRGQQVTLSCSPISGHRSVSWYQQTPGQGLQFLFEYFSETQRNKGNFPGRFSGRQFSNSRSEMNVSTLELGDSALYLCASSFYGQNTEAFFGQGTRLTVV.

The chain uses TRBV7-2 and TRBJ2-7, with D perhaps matching TRBD2 (5 bases). Trimming cost V 3 bases and J 2 bases, with 11 bases left between them. The length of the CDR3 is 14 residues. The germline gives CDR1 SGHTA, CDR2 FQGNSA. For the CDR3, the DNA is TGTGCCAGCAGCTTGGACTTCACCACCTACGAGCAGTACTTC. It specifies CASSLDFTTYEQYF. The variable domain in full, with the rest retrieved from reference TRBV7-2 and TRBJ2-7, is GAGVSQSPSNKVTEKGKDVELRCDPISGHTALYWYRQSLGQGLEFLIYFQGNSAPDKSGLPSDRFSAERTGGSVSTLTIQRTQQEDSAVYLCASSLDFTTYEQYFGPGTRLTVT.